The clone carrying this T cell receptor beta chain has at least ten counts. What it recognizes is unknown. This library used around 400 ng RNA and molecular barcoded adaptors spanning alpha/delta and beta/gamma chains. TCRdb fed the reads into MiXCR, producing one record per CDR3 protein. The sample has 120,000 or so distinct CDR3 sequences; under 15% are singletons. This sample was included in a study of read filtering for tumor transcriptome and immune sequencing. Turning to the study itself: Patients were about 17 male and 11 to 15 female, mean age roughly 70 years, range about 45 to 85. By R-ISS, stages I, II and III held about 8, 15 and 7 patients. General study results and limits: Dropping single-read clonotypes raised IR-seq and RNA-seq shared-clonotype correlation. Sorted CD138-negative bone marrow cells were not purified T cells.

The CDR3 runs to 15 residues. Germline values: CDR1 DFQATT, CDR2 SNEGSKA (reference sequence). V was shortened by 4 bases and J by 0 bases, with 14 bases between the two germline ends. The receptor was isolated from a donor older than 35 with multiple myeloma. The chain has TRBV20-1 and TRBJ2-3; D possibly corresponds to TRBD2 (6 bases). Specimen: a population of CD138-negative cells sorted from bone marrow. The CDR3 DNA reads as TGCAGTGCTACGGCTGACCGGGGGAGCACAGATACGCAGTATTTT. It specifies CSATADRGSTDTQYF.